The 24 T cell receptor beta chains given below trace back to one sample, sequenced in a study of OX40 agonist ivuxolimab in advanced cancers. Receptor amplification or capture employed the immunoSEQ multiplex PCR assay. In its TCRdb copy, this immuneACCESS table keeps in-frame sequences only and misses some clones. Where compared with another copy, unresolved V genes explain less than half of these, and the others have no known cause. The sample table holds 70,000 or so clones, of which about 90% were seen once. The top ten constitute roughly 0.9% of the sample. The sequencing here drew on CD4+ or CD8+ T cells sorted from blood, taken in a trial of the OX40 agonist ivuxolimab. These receptors came from an adult with an advanced solid tumor such as melanoma, head and neck, liver or kidney cancer.

This sequence joins TRBV19 and TRBJ1-4, with D uncertain. The CDR3 loop spans 13 amino acids. The ends were cut back, 3 bases at V and 5 bases at J, with 7 bases in the middle. The V gene's germline CDR1 is LNHDA and CDR2 SQIVND (reference sequence). CDR3 amino acids: CASSIDQNEKLFF. The CDR3 coding sequence is TGTGCCAGTAGTATCGATCAAAATGAAAAACTGTTTTTT.

This clone is medium-sized. The J gene is TRBJ1-2, the V gene TRBV27; 8 nucleotides match TRBD1. This CDR3 is 17 amino acids long. Germline lookup yields CDR1 MNHEY and CDR2 SMNVEV (reference sequence). After removal of 4 bases from V and 1 base from J, the junction contained 11 bases not matched to a gene. CDR3 in amino acids: CASSSLTGVSFNYGYTF. CDR3 DNA: TGTGCCAGCAGTTCCCTGACAGGGGTGTCGTTTAACTATGGCTACACCTTC.

This chain links TRBV5-1 with TRBJ2-3; the D is unclear. Per germline, CDR1 SGHRS and CDR2 YFSETQ. The CDR3 has 14 residues. Deletions cut 4 bases from V and 2 bases from J, with 11 bases between. In nucleotides, the CDR3 is TGCGCCAGCAGCGCCGGCAGTATCACAGATACGCAGTATTTT. Residues: CASSAGSITDTQYF.

This chain connects TRBV9 to TRBJ2-1, with D possibly being TRBD1 or TRBD2 (5 bases each). Per germline, CDR1 SGDLS and CDR2 YYNGEE. Trimming removed 0 bases at V and 3 bases at J, with 13 bases between. This CDR3 is built from 16 residues. The CDR3 is CASSVDTRDGYNEQFF. For the CDR3, the DNA is TGTGCCAGCAGCGTAGATACCCGGGACGGCTACAATGAGCAGTTCTTC.

V and J are TRBV10-3 and TRBJ2-7; the D is unclear. CDR1 and CDR2 (germline): ENHRY, SYGVKD. This CDR3 has 13 residues. Trimming took 2 bases from V and 3 from J, leaving 8 bases between them. As DNA, the CDR3 is TGTGCCATCAGTGAGGGGCAGAGCTACGAGCAGTACTTC. Translating it yields CAISEGQSYEQYF.

The rearrangement joins TRBV28 to TRBJ2-7, with 8 bases aligning to TRBD1. The V gene's germline CDR1 is MDHEN and CDR2 SYDVKM. Trimming took 3 bases from V and 2 from J; bases not matched to a gene: 0. CDR3 length: 13 residues. CDR3 bases: TGTGCCAGCAGTTTGACAGGGGCCTACGAGCAGTACTTC. Translating gives CASSLTGAYEQYF. The complete variable domain, with remaining parts taken from reference TRBV28 and TRBJ2-7, reads DVKVTQSSRYLVKRTGEKVFLECVQDMDHENMFWYRQDPGLGLRLIYFSYDVKMKEKGDIPEGYSVSREKKERFSLILESASTNQTSMYLCASSLTGAYEQYFGPGTRLTVT.

This clone came up a few times. This chain joins TRBV27 and TRBJ2-7; 9 bases are a match to TRBD1. This CDR3 is built from 14 residues. The germline V gene has CDR1 MNHEY and CDR2 SMNVEV (reference sequence). V shed 4 bases, J shed 7 bases, and the junction held 8 bases outside the gene matches. CDR3 loop: CASSSGQGMREQYF. DNA of the CDR3: TGTGCCAGCAGTTCTGGACAGGGGATGAGGGAGCAGTACTTC.

DNA for the CDR3: TGTGCCATCAGTGAGAACGGGGGAGGGGGAACGATTTACGAGCAGTACTTC. Its protein product is CAISENGGGGTIYEQYF. The chain employs TRBV10-3 and TRBJ2-7; a weak D match, TRBD2 (7 bases). The CDR3 loop spans 17 amino acids. Trimming removed 2 bases from V and 4 bases from J, with 21 bases in between. CDR1 is ENHRY and CDR2 is SYGVKD in the germline V gene.

The rearrangement joins TRBV13 to TRBJ1-4, with 8 bases matching TRBD1. Trimming took 5 bases from V and 6 from J; bases not matched to a gene: 11. CDR1 PRHDT and CDR2 FYEKMQ come from the germline V gene (reference sequence). CDR3 length equals 16 residues. CDR3 nucleotides: TGTGCCAGCAGCCTCCGACAGGGGACGGGTGATGAAAAACTGTTTTTT. Translated, it gives CASSLRQGTGDEKLFF.

The chain recombines TRBV5-6 with TRBJ2-5, with D perhaps TRBD1 (7 bases). CDR1 and CDR2 (germline): SGHDT, YYEEEE. Trimming left V 3 bases short and J 5 bases short, with 14 bases between. This CDR3 region has 14 residues. The CDR3 bases are TGTGCCAGCAGCTCATCGGAGGGGGCTGAGACCCAGTACTTC. Encoded protein: CASSSSEGAETQYF.

This chain connects TRBV28 to TRBJ2-1; TRBD2 agrees at 15 bases. The CDR3 is made up of 18 amino acids. The V gene's germline CDR1 is MDHEN and CDR2 SYDVKM. Trimming removed 5 bases from V and 5 bases from J; junction bases left unmatched: 10. The CDR3 bases are TGTGCCAGCAGTCCGGGACTAGCGGGAGGTCTCCGGGACAATGAGCAGTTCTTC. Its protein is CASSPGLAGGLRDNEQFF.

The rearrangement uses TRBV2 and TRBJ1-1; D is uncertain. CDR3 size: 13 residues. V lost 10 bases to trimming and J lost 1 base, with 13 bases between them. The V gene's germline CDR1 is SNHLY and CDR2 FYNNEI. CDR3 sequence reads: CATCRDRNTEAFF. The CDR3 coding sequence is TGTGCCACCTGCCGCGACCGGAACACTGAAGCTTTCTTT.

V and J are TRBV6-6 and TRBJ2-1; no clear D gene. Germline CDR1 MNHNY, CDR2 SVGAGI (reference sequence). V lost 6 bases to trimming and J lost 3 bases, with 6 bases between them. This CDR3 is built from 12 residues. CDR3 DNA sequence: TGTGCCAGCAGACCGGACTACAATGAGCAGTTCTTC. Translating gives CASRPDYNEQFF.

In DNA, the CDR3 is TGTGCCAGCAGTTCTAGCACAGATACGCAGTATTTT. This sequence encodes CASSSSTDTQYF. This chain uses TRBV2 with TRBJ2-3; D unresolved. V shed 5 bases and J shed 0 bases, with 3 bases lying between them. The CDR3 length is 12 residues. Germline CDR1 SNHLY, CDR2 FYNNEI.

This clone has a single count. This sequence joins TRBV2 and TRBJ1-4, with D possibly matching TRBD1 (5 bases). Germline CDR1 and CDR2: SNHLY and FYNNEI. This CDR3 contains 14 residues. The V end was cut by 2 bases, the J end by 7 bases, with 11 bases between. The CDR3 loop is CASSEQGLVEKLFF. The CDR3 coding sequence is TGTGCCAGCAGTGAACAGGGATTGGTTGAAAAACTGTTTTTT. The whole variable domain, filled in from reference TRBV2 and TRBJ1-4, reads EPEVTQTPSHQVTQMGQEVILRCVPISNHLYFYWYRQILGQKVEFLVSFYNNEISEKSEIFDDQFSVERPDGSNFTLKIRSTKLEDSAMYFCASSEQGLVEKLFFGSGTQLSVL.

The chain is built from TRBV29-1 and TRBJ1-4; D gene ambiguous. Trimming removed 5 bases at V and 5 bases at J, with 15 bases between. CDR3 length equals 14 residues. Germline V CDR1 and CDR2: SQVTM, ANQGSEA. CDR3 sequence (DNA): TGCAGCGTTCGTATCGCGGCTGCCAATGAAAAACTGTTTTTT. The encoded protein is CSVRIAAANEKLFF.

The V gene is TRBV9, the J gene TRBJ2-5; a weak D match, TRBD1 (5 bases). From germline, CDR1 is SGDLS and CDR2 YYNGEE. The V gene lost 0 bases and the J gene lost 4 bases, with 13 bases spanning the gap. This CDR3 has 15 amino acids. The CDR3 sequence is CASSVAQGFGETQYF. The CDR3 DNA sequence: TGTGCCAGCAGCGTAGCCCAGGGATTCGGAGAGACCCAGTACTTC.

The chain combines TRBV5-6 with TRBJ1-2, with D perhaps TRBD1 (6 bases). Germline V lookup: CDR1 SGHDT, CDR2 YYEEEE. This CDR3 has 13 residues. V gave up 6 bases and J gave up 4 bases, with 13 bases separating them. The CDR3 DNA is TGTGCCAGCAACATAGGGGGGAGCTATGGCTACACCTTC. This sequence encodes CASNIGGSYGYTF.

The V and J genes are TRBV19 and TRBJ1-6; 7 positions agree with TRBD1. CDR1 and CDR2 from the germline V gene are LNHDA and SQIVND (reference sequence). The CDR3 spans 15 residues. The junction had 8 bases not matched to a gene; V was cut back by 7 bases and J by 5 bases. The CDR3 nucleotides read TGTGCCAGTACACCCCGGGACAGCAATAATTCACCCCTCCACTTT. It translates to CASTPRDSNNSPLHF.

DNA of the CDR3: TGTGCCAGTAGTGCGACAGGATTGAACACTGAAGCTTTCTTT. Translated, it gives CASSATGLNTEAFF. The chain links TRBV19 to TRBJ1-1, with TRBD1 as a possible D gene (6 bases). V was trimmed by 5 bases and J by 0 bases, leaving 10 bases between them. CDR3 size: 14 residues. Germline V gene lookup returns CDR1 LNHDA and CDR2 SQIVND (reference sequence).

The chain has TRBV10-3 and TRBJ1-1, with a tentative D call TRBD1 (6 bases). The germline V gene encodes CDR1 ENHRY and CDR2 SYGVKD. V lost 3 bases, J lost 6 bases, and 23 bases lay in between. CDR3 length: 17 residues. In DNA, the CDR3 is TGTGCCATCAGTGACGGGGGGGCTTTGCAGTCGGCGGCTGAAGCTTTCTTT. It translates to CAISDGGALQSAAEAFF.

The V and J genes are TRBV6-1 and TRBJ1-6; maybe TRBD1 (6 bases). CDR1 MNHNS and CDR2 SASEGT come from the germline V gene. The CDR3 is made up of 13 amino acids. Trimming cost V 3 bases and J 14 bases, with 14 bases left between them. CDR3 amino acids: CASSDRPEGALHF. The CDR3 region has the DNA TGTGCCAGCAGTGACCGACCTGAGGGGGCCCTCCACTTT.

The V call is TRBV30, the J call TRBJ1-5, with unresolved D. Germline-derived CDR1 and CDR2 are GTSNPN and SVGIG (reference sequence). This CDR3 region has 15 residues. Trimming shortened V by 2 bases and J by 7 bases, and 18 bases separated the two germline ends. This chain's CDR3 is CAWSPRTVKEQPQHF. CDR3 DNA: TGTGCCTGGAGTCCCCGGACCGTAAAGGAACAGCCCCAGCATTTT.

This clone was found once. The V call is TRBV7-2, the J call TRBJ2-5, with TRBD2 matching 8 bases. V dropped 11 bases and J dropped 4; count of bases not matched to a gene: 9. This CDR3 comprises 13 residues. CDR1 is SGHTA, CDR2 FQGNSA, per germline. CDR3 protein: CAFRGGRRETQYF. The CDR3 bases are TGTGCCTTTCGCGGGGGGCGGAGAGAGACCCAGTACTTC.